This is a list of T cell receptor beta chains from one sample in a study of siplizumab effects on memory and regulatory T cells. Method: immunoSEQ multiplex PCR; TCRdb's copy keeps in-frame clones and lacks some. The sample records about 56,000 clones, just over 95% being singletons. Sequences were obtained from naive CD8+ T cells sorted from blood. All receptors come from a human donor in good health. Both conserved end residues are part of each CDR3. A D gene is named only where the DNA matches it firmly. Size values are once, few and many counts, or a class for expanded clones, and some rows have none.

>TRBV6-5|-|TRBJ1-1|-
TGTGCCAGCAAATGGGGCTTGAACACTGAAGCTTTCTTT
CASKWGLNTEAFF
>TRBV29-1|-|TRBJ1-2|TRBD1
TGCAGCGTTGAGGGGACAGGGAACACCTTC
CSVEGTGNTF
>TRBV7-3|-|TRBJ2-1|TRBD1
TGTGCCAGCAGCTTCGAGACAGGGATCTACAATGAGCAGTTCTTC
CASSFETGIYNEQFF
>TRBV11-1|-|TRBJ2-5|-
TGTGCCAGCAGCTTGATGGGCAGGGTAGCGGAACAAGAGACCCAGTACTTC
CASSLMGRVAEQETQYF
>TRBV5-8|-|TRBJ2-7|TRBD1
TGTGCCAGCAGCTTGTATCCCGGGACAGGTTGGTACGAGCAGTACTTC
CASSLYPGTGWYEQYF
>TRBV9|-|TRBJ2-1|TRBD1
TGTGCCAGCAGCATCCCCGGGACAGGGAGAAGCTCCTACAATGAGCAGTTCTTC
CASSIPGTGRSSYNEQFF
>TRBV9|-|TRBJ2-1|TRBD1
TGTGCCAGCAGCTCGGGACAGGCCTCCTACAATGAGCAGTTCTTC
CASSSGQASYNEQFF
>TRBV4-1|once|TRBJ2-7|TRBD2
TGCGCCAGCAGCCCTCGGACTAGCGGATCCTACGAGCAGTACTTC
CASSPRTSGSYEQYF
>TRBV5-1|-|TRBJ2-6|-
TGCGCCAGCAAATCGGACTCTGGGGCCAACGTCCTGACTTTC
CASKSDSGANVLTF
>TRBV7-9|-|TRBJ1-1|-
TGTGCCAGCAGAGACACCGGGACCCTATTTGAAGCTTTCTTT
CASRDTGTLFEAFF
>TRBV6-5|-|TRBJ2-1|TRBD2
TGTGCCAGCAGTGCCGGGACTAGCGGAGTCAATGAGCAGTTCTTC
CASSAGTSGVNEQFF
>TRBV27|-|TRBJ1-2|TRBD1
TGTGCCAGCAAGAGCGGGACAGGGTTATACTATGGCTACACCTTC
CASKSGTGLYYGYTF
>TRBV7-9|-|TRBJ2-7|-
TGTGCCAGCGGAAGAGGAACCTACGAGCAGTACTTC
CASGRGTYEQYF
>TRBV11-3|once|TRBJ1-1|TRBD1
TGTGCCAGCAGCTTAGATCCAGGGGGGAGGAACACTGAAGCTTTCTTT
CASSLDPGGRNTEAFF
>TRBV7-6|-|TRBJ1-2|TRBD1
TGTGCCAGCAGCTTAGAGACAGGGAGCCGGTATGGCTACACCTTC
CASSLETGSRYGYTF
>TRBV27|once|TRBJ2-7|TRBD2
TGTGCCAGCAGTTTATCAGAGACTAGCGGGATCTACGAGCAGTACTTC
CASSLSETSGIYEQYF
>TRBV30|-|TRBJ2-7|TRBD2
TGTGCCTGGAGTGGGGGACTAGCGGGCTTCCACGAGCAGTACTTC
CAWSGGLAGFHEQYF
>TRBV5-4|-|TRBJ2-7|-
TGTGCCAGCAGCTGGGAGAAAGGGGCCTACGAGCAGTACTTC
CASSWEKGAYEQYF
>TRBV9|-|TRBJ1-1|-
TGTGCCAGCAGCCCGCAGGGGTCCCCTGAAGCTTTCTTT
CASSPQGSPEAFF
>TRBV10-2|-|TRBJ2-1|-
TGCGCCAGCAGATACGACAGTTACAATGAGCAGTTCTTC
CASRYDSYNEQFF
>TRBV5-1|once|TRBJ1-1|TRBD1
TGCGCCAGCAGCTCGGGACAGGGGGCACTCGAAGCTTTCTTT
CASSSGQGALEAFF
>TRBV19|once|TRBJ1-1|-
TGTGCCAGTAGTATAGCAGGCCAGACGGCCACTGAAGCTTTCTTT
CASSIAGQTATEAFF
>TRBV6-5|-|TRBJ1-1|TRBD1
TGTGCCAGCAGCATATATACAGGGGGCACTGAAGCTTTCTTT
CASSIYTGGTEAFF
>TRBV5-1|-|TRBJ2-5|TRBD2
TGCGCCAGCACCTACCTAGCGGGAGGGAATAAAGAGACCCAGTACTTC
CASTYLAGGNKETQYF
>TRBV27|few|TRBJ2-1|TRBD1
TGTGCCAGCAGTTGGACAGGGATGAGAGAGCAGTTCTTC
CASSWTGMREQFF
>TRBV11-1|-|TRBJ2-7|TRBD1
TGTGCCAGCAGCTTATTGACCCAGGGGGCGTCCTACGAGCAGTACTTC
CASSLLTQGASYEQYF
>TRBV11-2|-|TRBJ2-1|TRBD1
TGTGCCAGCAGCCGTGGGACAGGGCTATACAATGAGCAGTTCTTC
CASSRGTGLYNEQFF
>TRBV4-2|few|TRBJ2-7|-
TGTGCCAGCAGCCAAGTCGGCGGGAACCTCCTGTACGAGCAGTACTTC
CASSQVGGNLLYEQYF
>TRBV10-3|once|TRBJ2-7|-
TGTGCCATCAGTGAACAGGGCGATATCTCCTACGAGCAGTACTTC
CAISEQGDISYEQYF
>TRBV19|-|TRBJ2-1|TRBD2
TGTGCCAGTAGTATGGAGGGACTAGCGGGATTCAACAATGAGCAGTTCTTC
CASSMEGLAGFNNEQFF
>TRBV27|-|TRBJ2-3|TRBD1
TGTGCCAGCAGTTCACCACAGGGGGCCGGCACAGATACGCAGTATTTT
CASSSPQGAGTDTQYF
>TRBV6-1|-|TRBJ2-7|TRBD1
TGTGCCAGCGACGGGACAGGGGACCCCTACGAGCAGTACTTC
CASDGTGDPYEQYF
>TRBV7-9|-|TRBJ1-4|-
TGTGCCAGCAGCTTAGGGGGGCTAGGGGAACTGTTTTTT
CASSLGGLGELFF
>TRBV2|-|TRBJ2-7|-
TGTGCCAGCAGACGCGGGGACCTCTACGAGCAGTACTTC
CASRRGDLYEQYF
>TRBV4-3|-|TRBJ2-7|-
TGCGCCAGCAGCCAAGATTTTGACGGGGGCTACGAGCAGTACTTC
CASSQDFDGGYEQYF
>TRBV14|-|TRBJ2-1|TRBD2
TGTGCCAGCAGCCAAGTGGAGACTAGCGGGGCCGGGGATGAGCAGTTCTTC
CASSQVETSGAGDEQFF
>TRBV6-1|-|TRBJ2-7|-
TGTGCCAGCAGTGAAGCCGGCGGTTCCGAGCAGTACTTC
CASSEAGGSEQYF
>TRBV30|-|TRBJ2-3|TRBD2
TGTGCCTGGGAGCGGGAGGGCGGGAGCACAGATACGCAGTATTTT
CAWEREGGSTDTQYF
>TRBV4-1|once|TRBJ2-5|TRBD1
TGCGCCAGCAGCCCCCGGACAGGTCAAGAGACCCAGTACTTC
CASSPRTGQETQYF
>TRBV9|once|TRBJ2-1|TRBD2
TGTGCCAGCAGCGTAGATCCAGCGGGAGGGGCTGAGCAGTTCTTC
CASSVDPAGGAEQFF
>TRBV29-1|-|TRBJ2-2|TRBD2
TGCAGCGTTGAACAACCTGGACTAGCCGGGGGGCCCGGGGAGCTGTTTTTT
CSVEQPGLAGGPGELFF
>TRBV27|-|TRBJ2-1|-
TGTGCCAGCAGTTTATCCGGCTTCTTATATGAGCAGTTCTTC
CASSLSGFLYEQFF
>TRBV11-3|-|TRBJ1-1|-
TGTGCCAGCAGCTTAGGACGTTGGTCGGGGAAGAGTAGCACTGAAGCTTTCTTT
CASSLGRWSGKSSTEAFF
>TRBV27|-|TRBJ2-1|-
TGTGCCAGCAGTTTATCTGGGGGACTGCTCGGGTCTCGGGTTAACAATGAGCAGTTCTTC
CASSLSGGLLGSRVNNEQFF
>TRBV29-1|-|TRBJ2-3|TRBD2
TGCAGCGTTGAAGGCGGGAGAGGGCCCACAGATACGCAGTATTTT
CSVEGGRGPTDTQYF
>TRBV6-5|-|TRBJ2-1|TRBD2
TGTGCCAGCAGTGGACTAGCGGGAGGCGGTGGTGAGCAGTTCTTC
CASSGLAGGGGEQFF
>TRBV4-1|-|TRBJ2-1|TRBD2
TGCGCCAGCAGTCCCCGACTAGCGGGCACCTACAATGAGCAGTTCTTC
CASSPRLAGTYNEQFF
>TRBV7-6|-|TRBJ2-1|-
TGTGCCAGCAGCTTAGGAGGACCCTACAATGAGCAGTTCTTC
CASSLGGPYNEQFF
>TRBV30|-|TRBJ2-7|-
TGTGCCTGGACCACCCAGGGTACAGGGCAGTACTTC
CAWTTQGTGQYF
>TRBV6-5|-|TRBJ2-1|TRBD2
TGTGCCAGCAGTTTTGGGCTAGCGGGAGTCGATGAGCAGTTCTTC
CASSFGLAGVDEQFF
>TRBV4-2|-|TRBJ1-1|TRBD1
TGTGCCAGCAGCCAACCCACAGGGGTCGTGAACACTGAAGCTTTCTTT
CASSQPTGVVNTEAFF
>TRBV20-1|-|TRBJ2-3|-
TGCAGTGCTAGAGATCTCGCGAGTCAGTATTTT
CSARDLASQYF
>TRBV7-6|-|TRBJ2-7|TRBD2
TGTGCCAGCAGCCCTGGGGCTAGCGGGGTCCACGAGCAGTACTTC
CASSPGASGVHEQYF
>TRBV4-1|-|TRBJ1-1|-
TGCGCCAGCAGCCAAGGGGGCATGGGTGAAGCTTTCTTT
CASSQGGMGEAFF
>TRBV5-8|-|TRBJ1-5|TRBD1
TGTGCCAGCAGCTCCGGACAGGGGCATCAGCCCCAGCATTTT
CASSSGQGHQPQHF
>TRBV19|-|TRBJ2-3|-
TGTGCCAGTAGGGCCTCGCCCCTCCAACCAATAGATACGCAGTATTTT
CASRASPLQPIDTQYF